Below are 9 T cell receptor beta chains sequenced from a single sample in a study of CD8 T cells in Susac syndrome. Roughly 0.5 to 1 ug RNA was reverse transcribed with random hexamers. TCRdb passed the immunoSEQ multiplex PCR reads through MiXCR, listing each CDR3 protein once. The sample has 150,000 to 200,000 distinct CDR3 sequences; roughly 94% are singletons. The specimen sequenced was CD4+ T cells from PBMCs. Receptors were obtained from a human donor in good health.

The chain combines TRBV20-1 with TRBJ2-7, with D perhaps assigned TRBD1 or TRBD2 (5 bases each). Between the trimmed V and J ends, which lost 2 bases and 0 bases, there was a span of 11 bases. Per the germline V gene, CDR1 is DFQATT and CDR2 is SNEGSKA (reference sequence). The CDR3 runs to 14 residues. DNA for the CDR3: TGCAGTGCTAGACGGGACGGCAGCTCCTACGAGCAGTACTTC. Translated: CSARRDGSSYEQYF.

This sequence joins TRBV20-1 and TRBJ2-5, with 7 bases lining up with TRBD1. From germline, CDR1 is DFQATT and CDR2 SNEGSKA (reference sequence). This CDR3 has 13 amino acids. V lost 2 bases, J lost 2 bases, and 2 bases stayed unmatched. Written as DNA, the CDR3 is TGCAGTGCTAGAACAGGGGATCAAGAGACCCAGTACTTC. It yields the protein CSARTGDQETQYF.

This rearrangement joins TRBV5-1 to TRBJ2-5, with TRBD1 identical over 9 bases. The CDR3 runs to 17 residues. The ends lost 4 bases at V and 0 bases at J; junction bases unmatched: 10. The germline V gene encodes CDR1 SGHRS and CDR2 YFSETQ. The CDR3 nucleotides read TGCGCCAGCAGCCCGGGACAGGGCCCCTCGTACCAAGAGACCCAGTACTTC. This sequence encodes CASSPGQGPSYQETQYF.

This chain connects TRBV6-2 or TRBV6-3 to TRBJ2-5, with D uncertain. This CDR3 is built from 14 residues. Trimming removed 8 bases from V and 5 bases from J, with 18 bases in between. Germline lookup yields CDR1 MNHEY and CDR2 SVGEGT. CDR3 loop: CASLSRPLWETQYF. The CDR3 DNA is TGTGCCAGCCTCTCGAGACCCCTCTGGGAGACCCAGTACTTC.

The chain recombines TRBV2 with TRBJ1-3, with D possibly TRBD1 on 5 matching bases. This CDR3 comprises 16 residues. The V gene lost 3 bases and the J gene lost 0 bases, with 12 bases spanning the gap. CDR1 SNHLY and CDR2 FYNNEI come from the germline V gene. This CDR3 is CASSDWGRNSGNTIYF. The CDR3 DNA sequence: TGTGCCAGCAGTGATTGGGGACGGAACTCTGGAAACACCATATATTTT. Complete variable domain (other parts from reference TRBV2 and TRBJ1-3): EPEVTQTPSHQVTQMGQEVILRCVPISNHLYFYWYRQILGQKVEFLVSFYNNEISEKSEIFDDQFSVERPDGSNFTLKIRSTKLEDSAMYFCASSDWGRNSGNTIYFGEGSWLTVV.

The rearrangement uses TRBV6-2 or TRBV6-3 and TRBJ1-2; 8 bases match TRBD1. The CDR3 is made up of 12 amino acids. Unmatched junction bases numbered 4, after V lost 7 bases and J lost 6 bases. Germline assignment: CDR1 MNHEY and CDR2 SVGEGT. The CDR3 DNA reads TGTGCCAGCACGGACAGGGACGATGGCTACACCTTC. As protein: CASTDRDDGYTF.

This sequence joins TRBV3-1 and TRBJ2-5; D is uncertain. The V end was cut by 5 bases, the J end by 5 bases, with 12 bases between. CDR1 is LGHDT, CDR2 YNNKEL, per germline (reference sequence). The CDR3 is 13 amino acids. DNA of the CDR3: TGTGCCAGCAGCGCCTGGACCGGGGAGACCCAGTACTTC. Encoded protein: CASSAWTGETQYF.

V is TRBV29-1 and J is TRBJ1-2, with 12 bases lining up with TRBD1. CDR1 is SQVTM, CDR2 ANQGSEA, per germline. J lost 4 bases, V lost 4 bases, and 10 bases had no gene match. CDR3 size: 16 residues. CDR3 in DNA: TGCAGCGTTGCAAGGGGGGGGACAGGGGGCGTCTATGGCTACACCTTC. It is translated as CSVARGGTGGVYGYTF.

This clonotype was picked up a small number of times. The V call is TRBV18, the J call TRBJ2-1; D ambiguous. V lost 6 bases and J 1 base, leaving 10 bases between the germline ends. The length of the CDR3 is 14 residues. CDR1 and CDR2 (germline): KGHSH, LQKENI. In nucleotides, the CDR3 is TGTGCCAGCTCCCCAACCTCATCCTACAATGAGCAGTTCTTC. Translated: CASSPTSSYNEQFF.